This TCR beta chain was obtained from a study of PD-1 blockade in classical Hodgkin lymphoma. This CDR3 has 12 amino acids. V dropped 6 bases and J dropped 10 bases, with 15 bases sitting between them. Per the germline V gene, CDR1 is SGHDN and CDR2 is FVKESK. The study, taken as a whole, reports: Newly diagnosed patients were reported to exhibit reduced baseline TCR diversity relative to healthy donors. Patients excluded were those beginning nivolumab under 1 year after ASCT.

Time point meaning: cycle 4 day 1 (C4D1), after less than seven weeks of nivolumab. In every patient, relapse followed autologous stem cell transplantation, while exposure to brentuximab vedotin differed. By sample fraction, this clone is medium-sized. Its antigen is unknown. The repertoire was sequenced with immunoSEQ multiplex PCR; TCRdb's copy has only in-frame clones and lacks some. There are approximately 45,000 clones in the sample; 60% to 70% occur only once, and approximately 3% lies in the top ten. V usage is TRBV14 and J usage is TRBJ1-1, with D possibly matching TRBD1 (6 bases). Here the sequenced sample was peripheral blood mononuclear cells (PBMCs), taken before the fourth cycle of nivolumab. This clonotype was obtained from a human donor with classical Hodgkin lymphoma. DNA of the CDR3: TGTGCCAGCAGTCCTGGGGGGGCGGCAGCTTTCTTT. It is translated as CASSPGGAAAFF.